This T cell receptor beta chain was sequenced during a study of Tregs in tolerant kidney transplant recipients. Germline CDR1 KGHSH, CDR2 LQKENI. V gave up 3 bases and J gave up 3 bases; unmatched junction bases: 14. This CDR3 is 19 amino acids long. General observations from the study: No direct test of biological reproducibility was done here. In tolerant patients, donor-specific Tregs outgrew total Tregs, suggesting antigen-driven expansion. The small number of patients limits these findings pending further validation.

Concerning this clone: What it binds is not known.

Profiled with immunoSEQ multiplex PCR; TCRdb holds only in-frame clones, not every one. The profile shows 84,000 or so clones, under 95% of them singletons. Mixed chimerism was transient after nonmyeloablative marrow transplants from related graft donors. This chain connects TRBV18 to TRBJ1-3, with TRBD1 matching 10 bases. This clonotype originated in a human patient who received a combined kidney and bone marrow transplant. Some T cells may have originated in the graft donor. Sequencing was performed on CD4+ T cells from blood (PBMCs), taken 12 months after the transplant. CDR3 coding DNA: TGTGCCAGCTCACCTACAATCCACAACCGGGACAGGGGTGGAAACACCATATATTTT. This sequence encodes CASSPTIHNRDRGGNTIYF.